One TCR beta chain is described in this entry. One entry per CDR3 protein results from TCRdb running MiXCR on the RT-PCR reads. The data hold around 700,000 distinct CDR3 sequences, with approximately 15% observed a single time. The sample was memory CD4+ T cells from blood. The receptor comes from a female donor in good health, serving as a healthy control.

The CDR3 here is CASSLRPGANEKLFF. For the CDR3, the DNA is TGTGCCAGCAGCCTACGGCCGGGAGCTAATGAAAAACTGTTTTTT. The chain recombines TRBV7-2 with TRBJ1-4, with no clear D. The CDR3 consists of 15 residues. Looked up from germline, CDR1 is SGHTA and CDR2 is FQGNSA. The V and J ends lost 5 bases and 3 bases respectively, with 13 bases between them.